The 26 T cell receptor beta chains given below trace back to one sample, sequenced in a study of radiotherapy plus CTLA-4 blockade in lung cancer. Sequencing used immunoSEQ multiplex PCR; TCRdb keeps in-frame clones, though not all of them. The sample lists tens of thousands of clones; around three quarters were seen once. The sequenced sample was peripheral blood, obtained from a patient treated with radiotherapy plus ipilimumab. All receptors derive from a human donor with non-small cell lung cancer who had a complete response to radiotherapy plus ipilimumab.

This rearrangement joins TRBV11-3 to TRBJ1-4; no clear D gene. Germline lookup yields CDR1 SGHNT and CDR2 YENEEA. The V end was cut by 2 bases, the J end by 8 bases, with 9 bases between. This CDR3 spans 13 amino acids. The CDR3 sequence: CASSLPGREKLFF. The CDR3 DNA sequence: TGTGCCAGCAGCTTACCCGGTAGGGAAAAACTGTTTTTT.

The genes are TRBV7-2 and TRBJ2-7; 8 bases fit TRBD2. The trim removed 1 base at V and 0 bases at J, leaving 2 bases unmatched. Germline loops: CDR1 SGHTA, CDR2 FQGNSA. The CDR3 covers 15 residues. The CDR3 sequence: CASSLEGTSSYEQYV. The CDR3 region has the DNA TGTGCCAGCAGCTTAGAAGGGACTAGCTCCTACGAGCAGTACGTC.

The chain joins TRBV5-6 to TRBJ2-2; D could derive from TRBD1 or TRBD2 (5 bases each). The germline V and J ends were trimmed by 4 bases and 4 bases, with 17 bases remaining between them. The CDR3 consists of 16 residues. Germline values: CDR1 SGHDT, CDR2 YYEEEE. Here the CDR3 DNA reads TGTGCCAGCAGCCCCTGGGGGAAGTCAGGCACCGGGGAGCTGTTTTTT. Translation: CASSPWGKSGTGELFF.

The V and J genes are TRBV15 and TRBJ2-5; TRBD2 is a possible D gene (6 bases). Germline CDR1 LNHNV, CDR2 YYDKDF (reference sequence). The CDR3 is made up of 16 amino acids. V lost 0 bases to trimming and J lost 5 bases, with 16 bases between them. The CDR3 DNA sequence: TGTGCCACCAGCAGAGATCCGGGGGAGGATTTTGAGACCCAGTACTTC. Its translation: CATSRDPGEDFETQYF.

The V call is TRBV7-8, the J call TRBJ2-2; TRBD2 aligns across 9 bases. Trimming at V came to 5 bases and at J to 2 bases, leaving 3 bases not matched to a gene. The CDR3 runs 15 residues. Germline CDR1 and CDR2: SGHVS and FQNEAQ. For the CDR3, the DNA is TGTGCCAGCAGCCCACTAGCGGGTAACACCGGGGAGCTGTTTTTT. Encoded protein: CASSPLAGNTGELFF.

J is TRBJ2-7 and V is TRBV7-9, with D tentatively TRBD2 (5 bases). Germline CDR1 reads SEHNR; CDR2 reads FQNEAQ (reference sequence). Deletions cut 1 base from V and 3 bases from J, with 10 bases between. The CDR3 has 14 residues. CDR3 in DNA: TGTGCCAGCAGCTTAGAGTTGAGGGACTACGAGCAGTACGTC. Its protein product is CASSLELRDYEQYV.

The chain employs TRBV15 and TRBJ2-5, with 12 bases matching TRBD1. J gave up 5 bases and V 3 bases, and 7 bases lay outside the gene matches. This CDR3 has 16 residues. Looked up from germline, CDR1 is LNHNV and CDR2 is YYDKDF (reference sequence). The chain's CDR3 is CATSRARDRGQETQYF. CDR3 in DNA: TGTGCCACCAGCAGGGCCCGGGACAGGGGGCAGGAGACCCAGTACTTC. Together with reference TRBV15 and TRBJ2-5, the CDR3 gives the full variable domain: DAMVIQNPRYQVTQFGKPVTLSCSQTLNHNVMYWYQQKSSQAPKLLFHYYDKDFNNEADTPDNFQSRRPNTSFCFLDIRSPGLGDTAMYLCATSRARDRGQETQYFGPGTRLLVL.

Note on this clone: Lacking the conserved final phenylalanine or tryptophan, this CDR3 likely reflects a read error. V gene TRBV9 combines with J gene TRBJ1-6; a weak D match, TRBD1 (5 bases). CDR1 and CDR2 (germline): SGDLS, YYNGEE. CDR3 length equals 17 residues. V was shortened by 7 bases and J by 7 bases, with 24 bases between the two germline ends. This CDR3 is CASSRAGEARSNSPLHL. The CDR3, as DNA: TGTGCCAGCTCCCGGGCGGGGGAGGCCAGATCCAATTCACCCCTCCACCTT.

The chain couples TRBV5-8 to TRBJ2-7; possibly TRBD1 for D (5 bases). V lost 5 bases and J 2 bases, leaving 11 bases between the germline ends. Per the germline V gene, CDR1 is SGHTS and CDR2 is YDEGEE. CDR3 size: 13 residues. The CDR3 region has the DNA TGTGCCAGCAGTAGGGGCCTACCCTACGAGCAGTACTTC. Protein product: CASSRGLPYEQYF.

J is TRBJ2-1 and V is TRBV6-5; TRBD1 aligns across 8 bases. With 4 bases clipped from V and 1 base from J, the junction kept 3 bases outside the gene matches. The V gene's germline CDR1 is MNHEY and CDR2 SVGAGI. The CDR3 contains 15 residues. This CDR3 is CASSSDRDSYNEQFF. The CDR3 nucleotides are TGTGCCAGCAGTTCGGACAGGGATTCCTACAATGAGCAGTTCTTC.

The gene calls are TRBV9 and TRBJ2-7; D is tentatively TRBD1 or TRBD2 (5 bases each). This CDR3 has 16 residues. V lost 4 bases to trimming and J lost 6 bases, with 23 bases between them. Germline V gene lookup returns CDR1 SGDLS and CDR2 YYNGEE. The CDR3 DNA reads as TGTGCCAGCAGCCTCAACCCCGGGACCCCAGGTGGCGAGCAGTACTTC. It is translated as CASSLNPGTPGGEQYF.

The chain carries TRBV7-9 and TRBJ2-3, with TRBD2 matching over 12 bases. This CDR3 spans 16 amino acids. The germline gives CDR1 SEHNR, CDR2 FQNEAQ (reference sequence). V trimming: 6 bases; J trimming: 2 bases; junction bases outside the gene matches: 6. CDR3 loop: CASSPGLAGTTDTQYF. The DNA for the CDR3 is TGTGCCAGCAGTCCCGGACTAGCGGGGACCACAGATACGCAGTATTTT.

V and J are TRBV6-1 and TRBJ1-4, with a tentative D call TRBD1 (5 bases). CDR1 and CDR2 (germline): MNHNS, SASEGT. This CDR3 has 15 amino acids. Trimming removed 0 bases from V and 6 bases from J, with 11 bases in between. Here the CDR3 reads CASSEAGTSYEKLFF. In nucleotides, the CDR3 is TGTGCCAGCAGTGAAGCTGGGACTTCATATGAAAAACTGTTTTTT.

The rearrangement uses TRBV5-1 and TRBJ2-3, with D uncertain. The length of the CDR3 is 14 residues. The V gene's germline CDR1 is SGHRS and CDR2 YFSETQ. V was cut by 5 bases and J by 0 bases, with 10 bases left in between. In nucleotides, the CDR3 is TGCGCCAGCAGGCCGACCGTTAGCACAGATACGCAGTATTTT. This encodes CASRPTVSTDTQYF.

The V and J genes are TRBV27 and TRBJ1-5; a weak D match, TRBD1 (6 bases). The V gene lost 3 bases and the J gene lost 4 bases, with 16 bases spanning the gap. The CDR3 spans 16 residues. Germline V gives CDR1 MNHEY, CDR2 SMNVEV (reference sequence). CDR3 in amino acids: CASSLQGRFLNQPQHF. CDR3 coding DNA: TGTGCCAGCAGTTTGCAGGGGCGCTTTTTAAATCAGCCCCAGCATTTT.

V is TRBV5-1 and J is TRBJ1-4, with D hard to call. V lost 5 bases, J lost 8 bases, and 19 bases lay in between. The CDR3 contains 15 residues. The germline CDR1 and CDR2 sequences are SGHRS and YFSETQ. CDR3 protein: CASRRREGEGEKLFF. For the CDR3, the DNA is TGCGCCAGCAGAAGACGCGAGGGCGAGGGAGAAAAACTGTTTTTT.

This clone occurred a few times. The rearrangement links TRBV18 to TRBJ2-7, with D unclear. Germline loops: CDR1 KGHSH, CDR2 LQKENI. Trimming stripped 3 bases from V and 3 bases from J, with 9 bases between. This CDR3 is built from 13 residues. The DNA of the CDR3 is TGTGCCAGCTCACCTCCCGAGAGCTACGAGCAGTACGTC. It encodes CASSPPESYEQYV.

The CDR3 here is CASSLGAGTVNTEAFF. CDR3 nucleotide sequence: TGTGCCAGCAGCTTGGGGGCCGGGACAGTGAACACTGAAGCTTTCTTT. The chain recombines TRBV5-4 with TRBJ1-1; 7 bases are shared with TRBD1. This CDR3 spans 16 amino acids. The germline V gene has CDR1 SGHNT and CDR2 YYREEE (reference sequence). Losses at the gene ends were 0 bases for V and 0 bases for J; bases not matched to a gene: 5.

A note on this clone: Other DNA sequences within the sample encode an identical CDR3. The chain couples TRBV5-1 to TRBJ1-5; D gene unclear. There are 14 residues in the CDR3. Germline CDR1 is SGHRS and CDR2 is YFSETQ. V lost 4 bases to trimming and J lost 1 base, with 9 bases between them. CDR3 nucleotides: TGCGCCAGCAGCCCCGGAGGGAGCAATCAGCCCCAGCATTTT. Translation: CASSPGGSNQPQHF.

The genes are TRBV27 and TRBJ2-5, with D perhaps given as TRBD1 or TRBD2 (5 bases each). Germline CDR1 and CDR2: MNHEY and SMNVEV (reference sequence). V lost 6 bases, J lost 5 bases, and 16 bases lay in between. This CDR3 contains 14 residues. Here the CDR3 reads CASRDQGRGETQYF. The DNA for the CDR3 is TGTGCCAGCAGAGACCAGGGACGAGGGGAGACCCAGTACTTC.

The chain has TRBV13 and TRBJ2-3, with TRBD2 as a possible D gene (6 bases). This CDR3 contains 14 residues. The germline V and J ends were trimmed by 5 bases and 9 bases, with 18 bases remaining between them. Germline CDR1 and CDR2: PRHDT and FYEKMQ (reference sequence). The CDR3 coding sequence is TGTGCCAGCAGCCCCGACGGAGGAGGGCCCACGCAGTATTTT. Amino acids: CASSPDGGGPTQYF.

The chain combines TRBV7-2 with TRBJ2-1; 7 nucleotides line up with TRBD2. This CDR3 spans 14 amino acids. Germline V lookup: CDR1 SGHTA, CDR2 FQGNSA. J lost 8 bases, V lost 1 base, and 5 bases had no gene match. The CDR3 loop reads CASSLDLGGDEQFF. CDR3 bases: TGTGCCAGCAGCTTAGACCTGGGGGGGGATGAGCAGTTCTTC.

The rearrangement joins TRBV7-2 to TRBJ2-5; no firm D call. In germline, CDR1 is SGHTA, CDR2 FQGNSA. There are 14 residues in the CDR3. V lost 6 bases and J 5 bases, leaving 16 bases between the germline ends. The CDR3: CASSGILTAETQYF. The CDR3 DNA reads as TGTGCCAGCAGTGGAATACTTACCGCCGAGACCCAGTACTTC.

The rearrangement uses TRBV15 and TRBJ1-2, with 10 bases fitting TRBD1. The germline gives CDR1 LNHNV, CDR2 YYDKDF (reference sequence). This CDR3 comprises 18 residues. J gave up 6 bases and V 5 bases, and 18 bases lay outside the gene matches. The CDR3 DNA reads TGTGCCACCAGCGGAGGGCTAATTAAACTGACAGGGGGCGATGGCTACACCTTC. This codes for CATSGGLIKLTGGDGYTF.

The chain carries TRBV9 and TRBJ2-7; D remains ambiguous. Per the germline V gene, CDR1 is SGDLS and CDR2 is YYNGEE. The V end lost 4 bases, the J end lost 1 base, and 12 bases lay between the germline ends. CDR3 length: 14 residues. The CDR3 is CASSPRQESYEQYF. The CDR3 DNA is TGTGCCAGCAGCCCGAGACAAGAGTCCTACGAGCAGTACTTC.

This clone showed up just once. V usage is TRBV7-9 and J usage is TRBJ1-1; 7 nucleotides align to TRBD1. CDR1 SEHNR and CDR2 FQNEAQ come from the germline V gene (reference sequence). The length of the CDR3 is 14 residues. The V gene end was trimmed by 11 bases and the J gene end by 4 bases; junction bases not matched to a gene: 13. CDR3 residues: CAGVGARGPTEAFF. CDR3 in DNA: TGTGCCGGGGTGGGGGCTAGGGGGCCCACTGAAGCTTTCTTT.